Sequencing of this T cell receptor beta chain was carried out in a study of shared T cell receptors in the human thymus. The germline CDR1 and CDR2 sequences are SGHRS and YFSETQ. This CDR3 is built from 17 residues. The germline V and J ends were trimmed by 1 base and 0 bases, with 13 bases remaining between them. The table came from immunoSEQ multiplex PCR; TCRdb's copy has only in-frame clones and leaves some out. The sample lists 720,000 or so clones, approximately 85% seen once, with over 0.008% in the top ten. The same sample was also studied in work on human thymus T cells.

This sequence originates from a girl under three years old with a congenital heart defect. The sample comprised thymocytes. The rearrangement uses TRBV5-1 and TRBJ2-2; weak D call: TRBD1 (5 bases). CDR3 sequence: CASSLRGSRPNTGELFF. The DNA for the CDR3 is TGCGCCAGCAGCTTGAGGGGCAGTCGACCGAACACCGGGGAGCTGTTTTTT.